The 14 T cell receptor beta chains below were found in one sample sequenced in a study of T-cell reconstitution after alpha-beta-depleted transplantation in children. The library targeted TCRbeta and was prepared with unique molecular identifiers. TCRdb passed the PCR reads through MiXCR, listing each CDR3 protein once. Of 700,000 to 950,000 distinct CDR3 sequences in the sample, around 17% were seen once. The source was PBMCs, mostly from graft donor cells, collected 360 days after TCRalphabeta/CD19-depleted stem cell transplant. The source of these receptors is a male patient younger than 18 who had a stem cell transplant for acute lymphoblastic leukemia, so the T cells may come from the graft donor.

This clonotype occurred a few times. The V gene is TRBV11-3, the J gene TRBJ2-1; weak D call: TRBD1 (5 bases). Germline CDR1 reads SGHNT; CDR2 reads YENEEA. The V and J ends lost 5 bases and 2 bases respectively, with 13 bases between them. CDR3 length: 15 residues. CDR3 bases: TGTGCCAGCAGCCTCACCCCAGGGCCCTACAATGAGCAGTTCTTC. It translates to CASSLTPGPYNEQFF.

The rearrangement links TRBV28 to TRBJ1-5; D perhaps matches TRBD1 (5 bases). The CDR3 extends over 14 amino acids. V was shortened by 9 bases and J by 2 bases, with 14 bases between the two germline ends. Germline V lookup: CDR1 MDHEN, CDR2 SYDVKM. This CDR3 reads CASYERGRNQPQHF. The CDR3, as DNA: TGTGCCAGTTACGAGAGGGGCCGCAATCAGCCCCAGCATTTT.

The sample holds many counts of this clonotype. The gene calls are TRBV15 and TRBJ2-5; D tentatively fits TRBD1 or TRBD2 (7 bases each). V was shortened by 4 bases and J by 4 bases, with 16 bases between the two germline ends. Germline CDR1 and CDR2: LNHNV and YYDKDF (reference sequence). The CDR3 runs to 15 residues. The chain's CDR3 is CATSTYSGGGETQYF. CDR3 in DNA: TGTGCCACCAGCACCTATTCAGGGGGGGGAGAGACCCAGTACTTC.

The V gene is TRBV30, the J gene TRBJ2-1, with D possibly TRBD2 on 6 matching bases. In germline, CDR1 is GTSNPN, CDR2 SVGIG (reference sequence). Trimming shortened V by 0 bases and J by 7 bases, and 10 bases separated the two germline ends. The CDR3 has 13 amino acids. The CDR3 loop reads CAWSVDSGNEQFF. CDR3 DNA sequence: TGTGCCTGGAGTGTAGACAGCGGGAATGAGCAGTTCTTC.

The V call is TRBV18, the J call TRBJ2-7, with a tentative D call TRBD1 (5 bases). CDR1 and CDR2 from the germline V gene are KGHSH and LQKENI. Trimming cost V 3 bases and J 5 bases, with 11 bases left between them. CDR3 length: 13 residues. The CDR3 is CASSPYRYNEQYF. The CDR3 coding sequence is TGTGCCAGCTCACCCTACAGGTATAACGAGCAGTACTTC.

This clonotype came up a few times. The DNA of the CDR3 is TGTGCCAGCATGGTAGCGGGAGGGTGCCACGAGCAGTACTTC. It specifies CASMVAGGCHEQYF. J is TRBJ2-7 and V is TRBV9; 11 bases match TRBD2. Germline V gives CDR1 SGDLS, CDR2 YYNGEE. This CDR3 spans 14 amino acids. After removal of 6 bases from V and 5 bases from J, the junction contained 7 bases not matched to a gene.

The chain is built from TRBV9 and TRBJ2-1; TRBD2 matches at 8 bases. The CDR3 spans 19 residues. Germline V CDR1 and CDR2: SGDLS, YYNGEE. The trim removed 0 bases at V and 0 bases at J, leaving 11 bases unmatched. This chain's CDR3 is CASSVDASGLYSSYNEQFF. DNA of the CDR3: TGTGCCAGCAGCGTAGACGCTAGCGGGCTTTATAGCTCCTACAATGAGCAGTTCTTC.

The chain joins TRBV12-3 or TRBV12-4 to TRBJ1-5, with D maybe TRBD1 (5 bases). The germline V and J ends were trimmed by 3 bases and 7 bases, with 10 bases remaining between them. The CDR3 sequence is 13 residues long. The CDR3 DNA reads TGTGCCAGCAGTTTTCGGGGGTGGCAGCCCCAGCATTTT. It yields the protein CASSFRGWQPQHF.

The chain employs TRBV5-1 and TRBJ2-5, with D unresolved. The germline V gene has CDR1 SGHRS and CDR2 YFSETQ. This CDR3 region has 13 residues. V lost 1 base to trimming and J lost 0 bases, with 4 bases between them. This chain's CDR3 is CASSLRYQETQYF. DNA of the CDR3: TGCGCCAGCAGCTTGAGGTACCAAGAGACCCAGTACTTC.

The chain couples TRBV5-1 to TRBJ2-3, with 9 bases lining up with TRBD2. Germline CDR1 and CDR2: SGHRS and YFSETQ. The V gene end was trimmed by 7 bases and the J gene end by 4 bases; junction bases not matched to a gene: 10. CDR3 size: 15 residues. The CDR3 DNA sequence: TGCGCCAGCCGACTAGCGGTTAACGGGGCAGATACGCAGTATTTT. This translates into CASRLAVNGADTQYF.

This clonotype was observed a few times. The chain has TRBV7-8 and TRBJ2-1, with 10 bases matching TRBD2. CDR3 length: 15 amino acids. Germline V CDR1 and CDR2: SGHVS, FQNEAQ. With V trimmed by 2 bases and J by 6 bases, 4 bases remained unmatched. The chain's CDR3 is CASSLRLAGSNEQFF. In nucleotides, the CDR3 is TGTGCCAGCAGCTTAAGACTAGCGGGCAGCAATGAGCAGTTCTTC.

The chain joins TRBV5-1 to TRBJ2-3, with unresolved D. This CDR3 comprises 14 residues. Germline V gives CDR1 SGHRS, CDR2 YFSETQ. Trimming removed 0 bases at V and 1 base at J, with 6 bases between. The CDR3 nucleotides read TGCGCCAGCAGCTTGGTTACGGGCACAGATACGCAGTATTTT. Protein product: CASSLVTGTDTQYF.

The V and J genes are TRBV12-5 and TRBJ2-2, with 14 bases lining up with TRBD2. The CDR3 covers 20 residues. J gave up 3 bases and V 4 bases, and 13 bases lay outside the gene matches. Germline values: CDR1 LGHNT, CDR2 FRNRAP. CDR3 DNA sequence: TGTGCTAGTGGTTCTGAAGCGGGACTAGCGGGAGAGAGGTACACCGGGGAGCTGTTTTTT. Translated, it gives CASGSEAGLAGERYTGELFF.

The J gene is TRBJ2-4, the V gene TRBV11-2; 13 bases are a match to TRBD2. This CDR3 spans 19 amino acids. V dropped 3 bases and J dropped 0; count of bases not matched to a gene: 8. CDR1 and CDR2 (germline): SGHAT, FQNNGV. CDR3 sequence: CASSFELAGGPVAKNIQYF. Written as DNA, the CDR3 is TGTGCCAGCAGCTTCGAACTAGCGGGAGGGCCCGTAGCCAAAAACATTCAGTACTTC.